Below, 6 T cell receptor beta chains from the same sample are listed, as sequenced in a study of blood T cells in healthy people across ages. PCR was performed a second time for roughly 7 to 11 cycles using a sample-barcoded 5' primer and a J-beta primer mix. Each CDR3 protein is one row after TCRdb ran MiXCR on the 5' RACE reads. This table has approximately 490,000 distinct CDR3 sequences, more than 20% appearing once. These data were likewise used in another study, on T cells of mothers and their children.

Sequences were obtained from blood. The receptor source for this set is a boy aged 5-17 years in good health.

This clonotype has a count of ten or more. This rearrangement joins TRBV6-6 to TRBJ1-5; 9 bases are a match to TRBD1. V shed 6 bases and J 3 bases; nucleotides not matched to a gene: 9. The CDR3 is made up of 16 amino acids. Germline V lookup: CDR1 MNHNY, CDR2 SVGAGI (reference sequence). The CDR3 sequence is CASRQTGGSSNQPQHF. DNA for the CDR3: TGTGCCAGCAGACAAACAGGGGGCTCTTCCAATCAGCCCCAGCATTTT.

This clonotype has only a few counts. The CDR3 nucleotides are TGTGCCAGCAGCTTAGCGCTAGAGGGGTACAATGAGCAGTTCTTC. It translates to CASSLALEGYNEQFF. The chain is built from TRBV7-9 and TRBJ2-1, with D possibly called TRBD1 or TRBD2 (5 bases each). CDR1 is SEHNR, CDR2 FQNEAQ, per germline (reference sequence). V was pared by 0 bases and J by 4 bases, with 10 bases between. The CDR3 contains 15 residues.

This clonotype turned up a few times. The chain couples TRBV3-1 to TRBJ2-2; 7 bases are a match to TRBD1. The CDR3 spans 16 residues. The V gene end was trimmed by 3 bases and the J gene end by 5 bases; junction bases not matched to a gene: 9. Germline V gene lookup returns CDR1 LGHDT and CDR2 YNNKEL (reference sequence). CDR3 sequence: CASSQSRGWGTGELFF. CDR3 bases: TGTGCCAGCAGCCAGTCCAGGGGGTGGGGAACCGGGGAGCTGTTTTTT.

This clonotype came up many times. This chain connects TRBV7-8 to TRBJ2-1; D is perhaps TRBD1 or TRBD2 (5 bases each). V lost 6 bases to trimming and J lost 1 base, with 10 bases between them. This CDR3 region has 14 residues. Germline V gene lookup returns CDR1 SGHVS and CDR2 FQNEAQ. DNA of the CDR3: TGTGCCAGCAGTCTGGGACGGTCCTACAATGAGCAGTTCTTC. Translation: CASSLGRSYNEQFF.

The chain recombines TRBV9 with TRBJ2-2; possibly TRBD2 for D (5 bases). The CDR3 is 14 amino acids. Germline V lookup: CDR1 SGDLS, CDR2 YYNGEE. V was clipped by 6 bases and J by 7 bases, with 16 bases between them. The CDR3 DNA reads as TGTGCCAGCACCTTTCTCATCGAGGGCGGGGAGCTGTTTTTT. This sequence encodes CASTFLIEGGELFF.

This clonotype appeared a few times. This chain uses TRBV6-5 with TRBJ1-2; D is unresolved. Trimming removed 4 bases at V and 3 bases at J, with 9 bases between. CDR3 size: 13 residues. Germline loops: CDR1 MNHEY, CDR2 SVGAGI. CDR3 residues: CASSWDGYYGYTF. DNA of the CDR3: TGTGCCAGCAGTTGGGATGGTTACTATGGCTACACCTTC.